The following is a T cell receptor (beta chain) sequence with its context. Its target is not known. These data belong to a study of post-analysis software for immune sequencing data. Study at large: Relapsing-remitting, secondary progressive and progressive-relapsing forms of multiple sclerosis all featured among disease courses.

Presence of unique molecular identifiers characterized the TCR beta cDNA libraries. Input populations of about 0.85 to 11 million T cells gave rise to roughly 500,000 cDNA molecules. TCRdb called the PCR reads again in MiXCR, with one record for every CDR3 protein. The data hold about 540,000 distinct CDR3 sequences, with 30% to 40% observed a single time. Study-wide results and caveats: For normalized Chao1 diversity, multiple sclerosis patients scored significantly lower than controls did. Clustering by F measure revealed strong co-clustering among samples prepared together in one batch.

The sample taken for sequencing was blood. The TCR comes from a girl aged 2-17 years with multiple sclerosis.

For the CDR3, the DNA is TGCGCCAGCAGCCCGGGACTAGCGGGGGGGATTAATTACGAGCAGTACTTC. Its translation is CASSPGLAGGINYEQYF. V is TRBV5-1 and J is TRBJ2-7, with 16 positions matching TRBD2. Germline CDR1 and CDR2: SGHRS and YFSETQ. This CDR3 spans 17 amino acids. With V trimmed by 4 bases and J by 4 bases, 8 bases remained unmatched.